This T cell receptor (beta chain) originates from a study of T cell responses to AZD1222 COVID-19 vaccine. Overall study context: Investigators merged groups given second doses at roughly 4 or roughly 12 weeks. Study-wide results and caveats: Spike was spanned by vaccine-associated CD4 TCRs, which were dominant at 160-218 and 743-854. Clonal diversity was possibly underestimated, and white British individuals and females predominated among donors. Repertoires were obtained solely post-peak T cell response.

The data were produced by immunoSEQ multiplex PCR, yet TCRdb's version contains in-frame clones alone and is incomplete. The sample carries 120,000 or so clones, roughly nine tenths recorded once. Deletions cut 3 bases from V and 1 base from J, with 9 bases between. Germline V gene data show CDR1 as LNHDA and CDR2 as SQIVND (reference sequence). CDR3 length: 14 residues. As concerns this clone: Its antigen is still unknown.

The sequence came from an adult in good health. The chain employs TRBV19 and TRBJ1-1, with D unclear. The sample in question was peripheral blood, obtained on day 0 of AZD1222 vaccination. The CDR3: CASSISPANTEAFF. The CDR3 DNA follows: TGTGCCAGTAGTATTAGTCCGGCGAACACTGAAGCTTTCTTT.